The present entry profiles one T cell receptor (beta chain) with its context. CDR1 SGHKS and CDR2 YYEKEE come from the germline V gene (reference sequence). The CDR3 consists of 16 residues. The ends lost 0 bases at V and 4 bases at J; junction bases unmatched: 8. The sample belongs to a study of shared clonotypes between healthy human individuals. Caucasian adults living in Nashville, Tennessee, provided all samples. Around 82 million PBMCs supplied genomic DNA for unsorted samples. Profiled with immunoSEQ multiplex PCR; TCRdb holds only in-frame clones, not every one. The table shows about 470,000 clones, with more than 75% occurring only once.

Sequencing was carried out using PBMCs. This clonotype was obtained from a woman between 40 and 55 years old in good health. Some clones in this sample may be carry-over from other donors' samples. This chain links TRBV5-5 with TRBJ2-5; TRBD2 agrees at 8 bases. The CDR3 region has the DNA TGTGCCAGCAGCTTGGGTGCGGGAGGACCGATAGAGACCCAGTACTTC. This sequence encodes CASSLGAGGPIETQYF.